Following are 26 T cell receptor beta chains from one sample sequenced in a study of human T cells and chemical hapten exposure. As for time point: pre-sensitization, week 0. As for treatment: therapeutic diphenylcyclopropenone sensitization with weekly scalp DPC. TCRdb reprocessed the RACE reads via MiXCR and lists one record per CDR3 protein. The sample has roughly 80,000 distinct CDR3 sequences, 14% seen once; the top ten hold around 4.2%. The sequences come from whole blood, collected in connection with sensitization to the hapten diphenylcyclopropenone (DPC). The source is a woman between 50 and 59 years old with alopecia areata. Some clones in this sample may be carry-over from other donors' samples.

The chain links TRBV2 to TRBJ2-1; TRBD2 aligns across 7 bases. The germline V gene encodes CDR1 SNHLY and CDR2 FYNNEI. CDR3 length equals 14 residues. J gave up 4 bases and V 7 bases, and 7 bases lay outside the gene matches. The CDR3 sequence: CASKREGVYNEQFF. CDR3 sequence (DNA): TGTGCCAGCAAGCGGGAAGGCGTTTACAATGAGCAGTTCTTC.

This clonotype was counted between two and nine times. This chain connects TRBV29-1 to TRBJ2-3; D not resolved. This CDR3 is 14 amino acids long. Germline V gives CDR1 SQVTM, CDR2 ANQGSEA. V was clipped by 1 base and J by 0 bases, with 8 bases between them. The CDR3 DNA is TGCAGCGTTGAAGGACCTGCTAGCACAGATACGCAGTATTTT. Its protein is CSVEGPASTDTQYF.

This clonotype has just a few counts. The V call is TRBV4-3, the J call TRBJ2-7, with a tentative D call TRBD1 (6 bases). The CDR3 is made up of 15 amino acids. Germline loops: CDR1 LGHNA, CDR2 YSLEER. Trimming cost V 5 bases and J 0 bases, with 14 bases left between them. This CDR3 is CASSTYRAPSYEQYF. As DNA, the CDR3 is TGCGCCAGCAGCACCTACAGGGCCCCCTCCTACGAGCAGTACTTC.

The V and J genes are TRBV29-1 and TRBJ1-2, with D perhaps TRBD1 (5 bases). The CDR3 extends over 13 amino acids. CDR1 and CDR2 (germline): SQVTM, ANQGSEA. The V gene lost 4 bases and the J gene lost 1 base, with 10 bases spanning the gap. CDR3 in amino acids: CSVVVRDNYGYTF. Here the CDR3 DNA reads TGCAGCGTTGTGGTCAGGGATAACTATGGCTACACCTTC.

Ten or more counts support this clonotype. The genes are TRBV6-2 or TRBV6-3 and TRBJ1-1; D uncertain. The CDR3 consists of 14 residues. Germline loops: CDR1 MNHEY, CDR2 SVGEGT. V lost 6 bases and J 0 bases, leaving 11 bases between the germline ends. DNA for the CDR3: TGTGCCAGCAGCCAGGTATTCATGAACACTGAAGCTTTCTTT. It translates to CASSQVFMNTEAFF.

This clonotype has just a few counts. The rearrangement joins TRBV27 to TRBJ2-4; D is possibly TRBD2 (6 bases). Germline loops: CDR1 MNHEY, CDR2 SMNVEV (reference sequence). This CDR3 is 15 amino acids long. V lost 3 bases and J lost 0, with 9 bases in between. The CDR3 here is CASSFLAVAKNIQYF. Here the CDR3 DNA reads TGTGCCAGCAGTTTCTTAGCGGTAGCCAAAAACATTCAGTACTTC.

The J gene is TRBJ2-5, the V gene TRBV7-2, with 10 bases fitting TRBD2. The CDR3 contains 16 residues. Germline V gives CDR1 SGHTA, CDR2 FQGNSA. Germline trimming cut 3 bases from V and 4 bases from J; bases unmatched to any gene: 8. The CDR3 loop is CASSLVPAGGSETQYF. CDR3 nucleotide sequence: TGTGCCAGCAGCTTGGTACCAGCGGGAGGGTCAGAGACCCAGTACTTC.

This CDR3 reads CASSRIRLGLGTQYF. CDR3 DNA sequence: TGTGCCAGCAGTCGTATCCGGCTGGGGCTGGGTACGCAGTATTTT. This chain links TRBV12-3 or TRBV12-4 with TRBJ2-3, with D possibly being TRBD1 (5 bases). V dropped 5 bases and J dropped 8 bases, with 20 bases sitting between them. This CDR3 is built from 15 residues.

This clonotype was seen repeatedly, ten times or more. V and J are TRBV19 and TRBJ2-3; 7 bases are a match to TRBD2. V was pared by 7 bases and J by 1 base, with 5 bases of the junction left unmatched. The CDR3 contains 14 residues. Germline V gene sequence: CDR1 LNHDA, CDR2 SQIVND (reference sequence). CDR3 DNA: TGTGCCAGTAAAAAAGCGGGACGCACAGATACGCAGTATTTT. It translates to CASKKAGRTDTQYF.

Remarks on this clonotype: A read error may explain this, as a much larger clone is one base away. The chain joins TRBV6-2 or TRBV6-3 to TRBJ2-1, with 10 nucleotides matching TRBD2. The CDR3 spans 18 residues. Germline CDR1 reads MNHEY; CDR2 reads SVGEGT. CDR3 amino acids: CASSYSNSLAGLYNGQFF. CDR3 DNA sequence: TGTGCCAGCAGTTACTCTAACTCACTAGCGGGATTGTACAATGGGCAGTTCTTC.

This chain connects TRBV20-1 to TRBJ2-5; no firm D call. The V and J ends lost 1 base and 2 bases respectively, with 8 bases between them. CDR1 is DFQATT, CDR2 SNEGSKA, per germline (reference sequence). The CDR3 has 13 residues. The CDR3 is CSARVSAQETQYF. As DNA, the CDR3 is TGCAGTGCTAGAGTCTCAGCACAAGAGACCCAGTACTTC.

This chain uses TRBV6-2 or TRBV6-3 with TRBJ1-1; D gene uncertain. From germline, CDR1 is MNHEY and CDR2 SVGEGT. The CDR3 runs to 13 residues. Trimming pared 6 bases from V and 4 bases from J, leaving 12 bases between. The CDR3 reads CASRASRGTEAFF. The CDR3, as DNA: TGTGCCAGCAGGGCCAGCCGAGGCACTGAAGCTTTCTTT.

This clonotype was found a few times. The gene calls are TRBV29-1 and TRBJ2-5; either TRBD1 or TRBD2 may supply D (5 bases each). Germline values: CDR1 SQVTM, CDR2 ANQGSEA. This CDR3 has 14 amino acids. The V end lost 3 bases, the J end lost 3 bases, and 14 bases lay between the germline ends. DNA for the CDR3: TGCAGCGTTGAGAGGGACCGTGGAAAAGAGACCCAGTACTTC. It yields the protein CSVERDRGKETQYF.

The rearrangement joins TRBV5-4 to TRBJ2-5; 9 bases match TRBD2. V lost 2 bases, J lost 5 bases, and 10 bases stayed unmatched. Germline-derived CDR1 and CDR2 are SGHNT and YYREEE (reference sequence). CDR3 length equals 16 residues. The CDR3 sequence is CASSFPGGRVGETQYF. CDR3 nucleotide sequence: TGTGCCAGCAGCTTCCCCGGCGGGAGGGTTGGCGAGACCCAGTACTTC.

This chain uses TRBV18 with TRBJ2-2; perhaps TRBD1 as D (5 bases). The V and J ends lost 8 bases and 5 bases respectively, with 15 bases between them. This CDR3 region has 14 residues. Per germline, CDR1 KGHSH and CDR2 LQKENI. The CDR3 protein is CASIVGARTGELFF. CDR3 sequence (DNA): TGTGCCAGCATCGTTGGGGCGCGGACCGGGGAGCTGTTTTTT. The variable domain in full, completed from reference TRBV18 and TRBJ2-2, reads NAGVMQNPRHLVRRRGQEARLRCSPMKGHSHVYWYRQLPEEGLKFMVYLQKENIIDESGMPKERFSAEFPKEGPSILRIQQVVRGDSAAYFCASIVGARTGELFFGEGSRLTVL.

The V and J genes are TRBV7-9 and TRBJ1-4; TRBD1 matches 7 bases. The CDR3 length is 14 residues. Losses at the gene ends were 5 bases for V and 3 bases for J; bases not matched to a gene: 3. Per germline, CDR1 SEHNR and CDR2 FQNEAQ (reference sequence). As DNA, the CDR3 is TGTGCCAGCAGCGTTGGGACAGCTAATGAAAAACTGTTTTTT. It codes for CASSVGTANEKLFF.

The chain couples TRBV5-1 to TRBJ2-3; 13 bases map to TRBD2. Germline V gives CDR1 SGHRS, CDR2 YFSETQ. The CDR3 spans 16 residues. Trimming at V came to 5 bases and at J to 1 base, leaving 4 bases not matched to a gene. As DNA, the CDR3 is TGCGCCAGCAGACTCGGACTAGCGGGAGGCACAGATACGCAGTATTTT. Translation: CASRLGLAGGTDTQYF.

The chain combines TRBV29-1 with TRBJ2-3; 10 bases are shared with TRBD1. V dropped 4 bases and J dropped 1; count of bases not matched to a gene: 5. Germline lookup yields CDR1 SQVTM and CDR2 ANQGSEA. CDR3 size: 15 residues. CDR3 region: CSVAPGQGRTDTQYF. CDR3 sequence (DNA): TGCAGCGTTGCTCCGGGACAGGGGCGCACAGATACGCAGTATTTT.

This sequence joins TRBV6-5 and TRBJ2-7, with a weak D call TRBD1 (5 bases). The V end was cut by 5 bases, the J end by 2 bases, with 13 bases between. The CDR3 runs 14 residues. The germline gives CDR1 MNHEY, CDR2 SVGAGI. For the CDR3, the DNA is TGTGCCAGCAGTCGTAGACAGAGCGCCTACGAGCAGTACTTC. This codes for CASSRRQSAYEQYF.

This clonotype was found a few times. V and J are TRBV20-1 and TRBJ2-7; D may be TRBD2 (5 bases). The CDR3 has 11 amino acids. Germline assignment: CDR1 DFQATT and CDR2 SNEGSKA (reference sequence). Trimming cost V 7 bases and J 7 bases, with 14 bases left between them. The CDR3 DNA is TGCAGTGGGGAGCATTGGGAAGAGCAGTACTTC. This codes for CSGEHWEEQYF.

In its sample, this clonotype was seen a few times. The chain combines TRBV29-1 with TRBJ2-7; 14 nucleotides line up with TRBD2. The CDR3 extends over 12 amino acids. Trimming removed 7 bases from V and 7 bases from J; junction bases left unmatched: 3. Germline V gene lookup returns CDR1 SQVTM and CDR2 ANQGSEA. The CDR3 nucleotides read TGCAGCGGGGGGACTAGCGGGAGAGAGCAGTACTTC. Its protein is CSGGTSGREQYF.

The chain joins TRBV20-1 to TRBJ2-1; D gene uncertain. Germline assignment: CDR1 DFQATT and CDR2 SNEGSKA (reference sequence). The CDR3 loop spans 13 amino acids. Trimming left V 6 bases short and J 0 bases short, with 9 bases between. The CDR3 is CSALPSSYNEQFF. The DNA of the CDR3 is TGCAGTGCGTTGCCTAGCTCCTACAATGAGCAGTTCTTC.

The genes are TRBV20-1 and TRBJ2-2; the match to TRBD2 covers 14 bases. Germline CDR1 and CDR2: DFQATT and SNEGSKA (reference sequence). The CDR3 spans 17 residues. Trimming cost V 1 base and J 3 bases; bases outside gene matches: 4. The chain's CDR3 is CSARAGLAGADTGELFF. The CDR3 DNA reads TGCAGTGCTAGAGCGGGACTAGCGGGAGCCGACACCGGGGAGCTGTTTTTT.

This clonotype was seen a few times. The chain uses TRBV7-2 and TRBJ1-3; the D is unclear. Trimming shortened V by 5 bases and J by 0 bases, and 8 bases separated the two germline ends. Germline CDR1 SGHTA, CDR2 FQGNSA. CDR3 length: 14 residues. The CDR3 is CASSLGTSGNTIYF. CDR3 DNA: TGTGCCAGCAGCCTGGGAACCTCTGGAAACACCATATATTTT.

The chain has TRBV7-9 and TRBJ2-2; D not resolved. Germline V gene lookup returns CDR1 SEHNR and CDR2 FQNEAQ (reference sequence). This CDR3 is built from 14 residues. Trimming cost V 1 base and J 3 bases, with 6 bases left between them. The CDR3, as DNA: TGTGCCAGCAGCTTAGTCCCGGACACCGGGGAGCTGTTTTTT. Protein: CASSLVPDTGELFF.

This clonotype was counted a few times. This chain uses TRBV20-1 with TRBJ2-1, with a weak D call TRBD2 (5 bases). Deletions cut 5 bases from V and 9 bases from J, with 11 bases between. Germline CDR1 is DFQATT and CDR2 is SNEGSKA (reference sequence). The length of the CDR3 is 11 residues. The CDR3 sequence is CSAPRATEQFF. CDR3 nucleotides: TGCAGTGCTCCGAGGGCTACTGAGCAGTTCTTC.